Following are 9 T cell receptor beta chains from one sample sequenced in a study of tumor-infiltrating lymphocytes in primary liver carcinoma. Priming with a constant-region primer yielded TCR beta cDNA from roughly 500 ng total RNA. The TCR beta library was amplified through three nested multiplex PCR rounds in a modified ARM-PCR procedure. Two initial PCR rounds of around 9 cycles each paired TRBV1-TRBV30 forward primers with a C-beta reverse primer. In TCRdb, the multiplex PCR reads were re-called with MiXCR into one record per CDR3 protein. This sample has just over 30,000 distinct CDR3 sequences; 60% to 80% occur once, and the top ten carry roughly 30%. Joint extraction of RNA and DNA used 20-30 mg of bulk tissue that was unsorted. Material for sequencing was liver tumor tissue from sampling region 3. Subset described: tumor region T3, left-lateral pole. The receptor set was obtained from a woman aged 25 to 39 with primary liver carcinoma and hepatitis B virus infection.

Remarks on this clonotype: An end of the junction does not agree with germline; a read error may underlie this. The chain links TRBV10-3 to TRBJ1-6; no reliable D call. The V gene's germline CDR1 is ENHRY and CDR2 SYGVKD. This CDR3 contains 15 residues. The CDR3 nucleotides are TGTGTCATCAGTGAGCGAAGGTCCTTTAATTCACCCCTCCACTTT. It encodes CVISERRSFNSPLHF.

Of note for this clonotype: Mismatch with germline at one junction end may stem from a read error. This chain uses TRBV10-3 with TRBJ2-5; unclear D gene. This CDR3 comprises 15 residues. Germline CDR1 and CDR2: ENHRY and SYGVKD. CDR3 loop: CAISESVTRQETQYF. The CDR3 DNA sequence: TGTGCTATCAGTGAGTCGGTTACCAGACAAGAGACTCAGTACTTC.

In regard to this clonotype: A read error is likely, as this CDR3 ends without the conserved phenylalanine or tryptophan. The rearrangement uses TRBV28 and TRBJ1-3; D is undetermined. Germline CDR1 is MDHEN and CDR2 is SYDVKM. This CDR3 contains 14 residues. In nucleotides, the CDR3 is TGTGCCAGCACCGAGTTTAGGTCTGGAAGCACCATATATATT. It is translated as CASTEFRSGSTIYI.

The rearrangement uses TRBV11-2 and TRBJ2-2, with D perhaps TRBD2 (5 bases). This CDR3 spans 12 amino acids. V lost 8 bases and J lost 8, with 12 bases in between. Germline CDR1 is SGHAT and CDR2 is FQNNGV. CDR3 residues: CASLDRTGELFF. The DNA of the CDR3 is TGTGCCAGCTTAGATAGGACTGGGGAGCTGTTTTTT.

This clonotype was picked up many times. Likely a read error: the CDR3 ends without its conserved phenylalanine or tryptophan. V and J are TRBV11-2 and TRBJ2-2, with D unresolved. CDR3 size: 12 residues. Germline V lookup: CDR1 SGHAT, CDR2 FQNNGV. V gave up 6 bases and J gave up 2 bases, with 4 bases separating them. CDR3 DNA: TGTGCCAGCAGAGTAAACACCGGGGAGCTGTTTTCT. The encoded protein is CASRVNTGELFS.

This rearrangement joins TRBV11-2 to TRBJ2-7; maybe TRBD2 (5 bases). Germline V gene sequence: CDR1 SGHAT, CDR2 FQNNGV. Between the trimmed V and J ends, which lost 8 bases and 0 bases, there was a span of 14 bases. This CDR3 spans 14 amino acids. CDR3 sequence (DNA): TGTGCCAGCGGTCGGTGCGGGCTCTCCTACGAGCAGTACTTC. Its protein product is CASGRCGLSYEQYF.

V and J are TRBV28 and TRBJ2-2, with 8 bases lining up with TRBD1. J was trimmed by 13 bases and V by 4 bases; bases with no gene match: 14. The CDR3 has 15 amino acids. The germline V gene encodes CDR1 MDHEN and CDR2 SYDVKM. This chain's CDR3 is CASSSRDRNTVGLFF. CDR3 bases: TGTGCCAGCAGTTCCCGGGACAGGAACACCGTGGGGCTGTTTTTT.

Note on this clonotype: The junction differs from germline at one of its ends, possibly a read error. This sequence joins TRBV7-8 and TRBJ2-7, with TRBD1 as a possible D gene (6 bases). This CDR3 has 14 residues. The germline V gene has CDR1 SGHVS and CDR2 FQNEAQ. CDR3 bases: TGTACCAGCAGCTTGCGGATATATGACAGGGAGCAGTACTTC. Translating gives CTSSLRIYDREQYF. Based on the CDR3 plus reference TRBV7-8 and TRBJ2-7, the full variable domain is GAGVSQSPRYKVAKRGQDVALRCDPISGHVSLFWYQQALGQGPEFLTYFQNEAQLDKSGLPSDRFFAERPEGSVSTLKIQRTQQEDSAVYLCTSSLRIYDREQYFGPGTRLTVT.

This chain links TRBV6-2 or TRBV6-3 with TRBJ2-1; D gene ambiguous. This CDR3 is 12 amino acids long. V was clipped by 2 bases and J by 8 bases, with 7 bases between them. Germline V gives CDR1 MNHEY, CDR2 SVGEGT. The CDR3 sequence is CASSYGRDEQFF. The CDR3 DNA reads TGTGCCAGCAGTTACGGGCGAGATGAGCAGTTCTTC.